This T cell receptor beta chain was profiled in a study of early T cells in non-severe SARS-CoV-2 infection. Overall study: Whole-blood bulk RNA, unsorted, was sequenced, and chains were unpaired.

The CDR3 runs to 14 residues. Germline V gene sequence: CDR1 DFQATT, CDR2 SNEGSKA (reference sequence). Individual cDNA molecules each received unique molecular identifiers attached to them. Via MiXCR, TCRdb re-called the 5' RACE reads, giving one row per CDR3 protein. The sample includes 100,000 or so distinct CDR3 sequences, approximately 15% of them seen just once. This clonotype appeared once. The junction shows a germline mismatch at one end, possibly a read error. The chain carries TRBV20-1 and TRBJ2-1; no definite D call. The clonotype originates from an adult who was a healthcare worker with PCR-confirmed SARS-CoV-2 infection or an uninfected control (not recorded which). The source material was whole blood, sampled at baseline. Written as DNA, the CDR3 is TGCAGTGCCAGAGATCTAATAAAAGACAATGAGCAGTTCTTC. This codes for CSARDLIKDNEQFF.